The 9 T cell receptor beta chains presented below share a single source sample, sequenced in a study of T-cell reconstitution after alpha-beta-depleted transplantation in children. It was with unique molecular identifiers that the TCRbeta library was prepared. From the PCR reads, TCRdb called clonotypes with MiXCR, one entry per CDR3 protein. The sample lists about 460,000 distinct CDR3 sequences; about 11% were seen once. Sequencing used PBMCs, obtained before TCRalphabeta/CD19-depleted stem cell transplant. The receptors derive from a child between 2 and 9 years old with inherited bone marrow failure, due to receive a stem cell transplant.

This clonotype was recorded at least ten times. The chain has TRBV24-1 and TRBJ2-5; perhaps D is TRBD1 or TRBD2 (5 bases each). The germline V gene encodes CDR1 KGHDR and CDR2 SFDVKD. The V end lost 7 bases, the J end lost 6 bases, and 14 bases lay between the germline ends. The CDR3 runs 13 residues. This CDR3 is CATSGTGKQTQYF. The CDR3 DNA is TGTGCCACCAGCGGGACGGGCAAACAGACCCAGTACTTC.

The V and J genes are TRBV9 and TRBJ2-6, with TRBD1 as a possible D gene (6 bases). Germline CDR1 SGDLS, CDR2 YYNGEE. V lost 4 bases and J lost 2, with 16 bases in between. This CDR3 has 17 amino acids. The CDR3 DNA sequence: TGTGCCAGCAGCCACCCACGAGACAGGACTGGGGCCAACGTCCTGACTTTC. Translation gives CASSHPRDRTGANVLTF.

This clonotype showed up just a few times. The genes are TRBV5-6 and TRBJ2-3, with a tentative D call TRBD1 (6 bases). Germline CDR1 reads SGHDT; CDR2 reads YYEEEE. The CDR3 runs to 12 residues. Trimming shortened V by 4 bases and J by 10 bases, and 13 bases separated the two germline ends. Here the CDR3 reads CASSGGAGAQYF. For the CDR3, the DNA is TGTGCCAGCAGCGGGGGCGCAGGGGCGCAGTATTTT.

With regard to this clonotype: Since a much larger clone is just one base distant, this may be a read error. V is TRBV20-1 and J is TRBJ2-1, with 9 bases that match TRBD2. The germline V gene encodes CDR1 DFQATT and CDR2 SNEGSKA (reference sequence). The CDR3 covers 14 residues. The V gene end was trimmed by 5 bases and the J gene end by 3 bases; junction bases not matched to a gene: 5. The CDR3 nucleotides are TGCAGTGCTCGGAATAGCGGGGGCTACAATGAGCAGTTCTTC. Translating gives CSARNSGGYNEQFF.

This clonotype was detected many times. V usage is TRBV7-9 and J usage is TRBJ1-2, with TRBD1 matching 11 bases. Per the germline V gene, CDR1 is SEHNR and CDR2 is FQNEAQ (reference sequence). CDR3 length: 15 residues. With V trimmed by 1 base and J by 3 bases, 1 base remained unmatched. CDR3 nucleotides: TGTGCCAGCAGCTTAGGGACAGGGGGCCACTATGGCTACACCTTC. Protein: CASSLGTGGHYGYTF. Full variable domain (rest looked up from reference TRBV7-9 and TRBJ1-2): DTGVSQNPRHKITKRGQNVTFRCDPISEHNRLYWYRQTLGQGPEFLTYFQNEAQLEKSRLLSDRFSAERPKGSFSTLEIQRTEQGDSAMYLCASSLGTGGHYGYTFGSGTRLTVV.

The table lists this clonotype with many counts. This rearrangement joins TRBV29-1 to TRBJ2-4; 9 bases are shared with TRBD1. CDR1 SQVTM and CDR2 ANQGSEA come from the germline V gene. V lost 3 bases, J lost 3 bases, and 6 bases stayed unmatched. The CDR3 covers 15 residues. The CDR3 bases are TGCAGCGTTGATGTGACAGGGGGTGACAAAAACATTCAGTACTTC. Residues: CSVDVTGGDKNIQYF.

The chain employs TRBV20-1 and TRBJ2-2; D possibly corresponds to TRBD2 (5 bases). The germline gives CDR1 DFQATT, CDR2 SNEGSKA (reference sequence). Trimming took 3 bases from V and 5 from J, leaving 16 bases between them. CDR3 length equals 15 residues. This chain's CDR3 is CSASRGPLDTGELFF. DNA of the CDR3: TGCAGTGCTAGCCGAGGGCCTCTCGATACCGGGGAGCTGTTTTTT.

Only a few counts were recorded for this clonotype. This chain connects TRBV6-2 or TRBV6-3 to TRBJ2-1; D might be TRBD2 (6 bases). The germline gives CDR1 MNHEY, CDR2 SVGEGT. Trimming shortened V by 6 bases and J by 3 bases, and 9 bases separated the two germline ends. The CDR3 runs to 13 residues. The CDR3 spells CASRKTSYNEQFF. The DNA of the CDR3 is TGTGCCAGCAGGAAGACTAGCTACAATGAGCAGTTCTTC.

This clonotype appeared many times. In DNA form, the CDR3 reads TGTGCCAGCAGCTCGCAGGGTCTCGTAGTAAACGAGCAGTTCTTC. Translated, it gives CASSSQGLVVNEQFF. The chain couples TRBV11-2 to TRBJ2-1, with a possible D match to TRBD1 (5 bases). The V gene's germline CDR1 is SGHAT and CDR2 FQNNGV. The CDR3 contains 15 residues. Between the trimmed V and J ends, which lost 4 bases and 10 bases, there was a span of 20 bases.